This paragraph covers one T cell receptor (beta chain) sequence. The treatment was: oral pan-JAK inhibitor, 5-10 mg twice daily. Collection of lesional scalp punch biopsies and peripheral blood was performed in alopecia areata patients. Extracted RNA was reverse transcribed into cDNA, the sequencing template. Libraries were prepared by immunoSEQ multiplex PCR; TCRdb keeps only in-frame clonotypes and omits some of them. The sample records 90,000 to 150,000 clones, 53% being singletons. The data derive from a study of CD8+ T cells in alopecia areata. About the research overall: Scoring of treated patients' severity used the percentage of affected scalp area.

The origin of this receptor is a human donor with alopecia areata. The sample here was CD4+ T cells sorted from blood, taken at week 4, from a patient treated with tofacitinib.

CDR3: CASSYTSGFQPQHF. The DNA for the CDR3 is TGTGCCAGCAGTTATACCTCAGGGTTTCAGCCCCAGCATTTT. V gene TRBV2 combines with J gene TRBJ1-5; D possibly corresponds to TRBD1 (5 bases). Trimming took 5 bases from V and 6 from J, leaving 14 bases between them. The CDR3 contains 14 residues. Germline V lookup: CDR1 SNHLY, CDR2 FYNNEI.